This T cell receptor (beta chain) originates from a study of monozygotic twins with inflammatory bowel disease (dated by TCRdb to the late 2010s). Regarding the complete study: The complete study included about 30 monozygotic twin pairs: 19 IBD-discordant Danish pairs and nine German pairs, of which four were IBD-concordant and five were IBD-discordant. Disease-associated traits were sought mainly through comparisons between IBD patients and their genetically identical healthy co-twins within discordant pairs. Each individual had, on average, about 151 000 unique TCRalpha sequences and 181 000 unique TCRbeta sequences available for analysis.

In the germline V gene (reference sequence), CDR1 corresponds to MNHEY and CDR2 to SMNVEV. The CDR3, from cysteine to phenylalanine, totals 18 residues. The DNA sequence is not available. Points on this clonotype: No cognate antigen has been identified for it.

Libraries were constructed by 5' RACE. Each TCR library was prepared from about 3.5 ug of total RNA. cDNA was synthesized with SMARTScribe reverse transcriptase in eight separate reactions per sample. Unique molecular identifiers containing a 6-nucleotide sample barcode were introduced through template switching during cDNA synthesis. Amplification of TCRalpha and TCRbeta cDNA involved two nested PCRs of roughly 17 and 9 cycles, and each PCR was followed by bead purification. Before amplification, the cDNA was treated with uracil DNA-glycosylase and purified using the QIAquick PCR purification kit. The second PCR added Illumina TruSeq-compatible adapters along with sample-specific barcodes. Library quality and concentration were assessed using TapeStation and Qubit, and about 5 ng of each library was pooled. The pooled libraries were sequenced with 2 x 100 bp reads and custom sequencing primers on an Illumina HiSeq2500 single-index Rapid Run. In the original analysis: PCR and sequencing errors were corrected by UMI-based consensus assembly using MiGEC version 1.2.6. MiXCR version 2.1.1 was used to carry out V(D)J alignment, clonotype assembly and CDR3 extraction. To normalise gene usage, clonotype sharing and MAIT/NKT TCR abundance, the top 1000, 10 000 and 20 000 clonotypes in each sample were analysed. Diversity was computed as the inverse Simpson index with the vegan R package after downsampling to 27 000 UMIs. Paired Mann-Whitney U tests on discordant twin pairs were used, with Benjamini-Hochberg multiple-testing correction. Reprocessed by TCRdb, the reads give a single entry per CDR3 protein sequence, without DNA. The V and J calls, along with clone size, are taken from TCRdb and not from the paper's own processing. This sample's table has entries for approximately 420,000 distinct CDR3 sequences. The ten biggest clones cover under 3% of the sample.

From each donor, an approximately 2.5 ml peripheral blood sample was collected into PAXgene tubes and stored at -80 degrees C. Total RNA was isolated from whole blood with the PAXgene blood miRNA kit on an automated QIAcube, without T cell sorting. Peripheral blood from monozygotic twin pairs concordant or discordant for inflammatory bowel disease was subjected to deep TCRalpha and TCRbeta repertoire profiling with unique molecular barcoding. For every twin pair, smoking habits were documented, and each individual was categorised as a current, former or never smoker. Study-level results and caveats: Concordant and discordant twins showed no difference in repertoire similarity, possibly because of limited statistical power. Different T cell subtypes could not be distinguished in the analysis. The results gave no support for a single strong signal or clonotype linked to IBD. Fewer clonotypes were shared with other individuals by IBD patients than by healthy twins, most markedly in patients showing signs of disease activity. A decrease in TCRbeta repertoire diversity, as measured by inverse Simpson index, was observed in IBD patients compared with their healthy co-twins. Differing immunosuppressive treatments among patients may have added background noise and inter-individual variability to the repertoires.

The source is a human donor with ulcerative colitis or Crohn's disease, or a healthy co-twin of an affected twin (not recorded which). The material sequenced was blood. Recombination linked TRBV27 to TRBJ1-1; there is no DNA to check the TCRdb D call of TRBD1. The CDR3 loop reads CASRSGRKGLPQNTEAFF.